Following are 28 T cell receptor beta chains from one sample sequenced in a study of human T cells and chemical hapten exposure. The time point: pre-sensitization, week 0. Treatment here: therapeutic diphenylcyclopropenone sensitization with weekly scalp DPC. One entry per CDR3 protein, called by TCRdb with MiXCR from the RACE reads. The sample records 380,000 or so distinct CDR3 sequences, 5.5% being singletons. This material consisted of whole blood, taken in connection with sensitization to the hapten diphenylcyclopropenone (DPC). The receptors were gathered from a woman younger than 35 with alopecia areata. Some clones in this sample may be carry-over from other donors' samples.

This clonotype was observed a few times. The rearrangement links TRBV4-3 to TRBJ1-6, with D unresolved. The CDR3 spans 17 residues. Trimming stripped 4 bases from V and 4 bases from J, with 17 bases between. CDR1 LGHNA and CDR2 YSLEER come from the germline V gene. This chain's CDR3 is CASSRKFEQEYNSPLHF. The CDR3 DNA is TGCGCCAGCAGCCGCAAATTTGAGCAGGAATATAATTCACCCCTCCACTTT.

This clonotype was recorded many times. The chain employs TRBV7-2 and TRBJ2-3; TRBD2 is a possible D gene (5 bases). V lost 4 bases to trimming and J lost 5 bases, with 22 bases between them. Germline CDR1 reads SGHTA; CDR2 reads FQGNSA. This CDR3 region has 17 residues. CDR3 residues: CASSSPPPGHAGDTQYF. The DNA of the CDR3 is TGTGCCAGCAGCTCACCCCCGCCGGGTCACGCGGGAGATACGCAGTATTTT.

This clonotype occurred a few times. The V gene is TRBV20-1, the J gene TRBJ2-7; 12 nucleotides align to TRBD1. This CDR3 comprises 16 residues. The germline V gene encodes CDR1 DFQATT and CDR2 SNEGSKA (reference sequence). V dropped 0 bases and J dropped 5; count of bases not matched to a gene: 8. The CDR3, as DNA: TGCAGTGCTAGAGACCCGGGACAGGGGGCAATCAACGAGCAGTACTTC. Its translation: CSARDPGQGAINEQYF.

This clonotype showed up just a few times. The chain links TRBV28 to TRBJ2-2; D call uncertain. Per germline, CDR1 MDHEN and CDR2 SYDVKM. The V end was cut by 5 bases, the J end by 5 bases, with 6 bases between. This CDR3 is built from 12 residues. In DNA, the CDR3 is TGTGCCAGCAGTCCCCCTACCGGGGAGCTGTTTTTT. This gives the protein CASSPPTGELFF.

This clonotype was picked up a small number of times. The J gene is TRBJ1-5, the V gene TRBV6-2 or TRBV6-3; 8 bases map to TRBD1. V dropped 11 bases and J dropped 7; count of bases not matched to a gene: 4. CDR3 size: 11 residues. Germline V CDR1 and CDR2: MNHEY, SVGEGT. CDR3 amino acids: CAVAGGQPQHF. The CDR3, as DNA: TGTGCCGTGGCAGGGGGCCAGCCCCAGCATTTT.

This clonotype was detected ten times or more. The gene calls are TRBV6-1 and TRBJ1-3; D gene uncertain. Germline assignment: CDR1 MNHNS and CDR2 SASEGT. The CDR3 is 15 residues long. V was cut by 1 base and J by 1 base, with 8 bases left in between. The CDR3 bases are TGTGCCAGCAGTGAAGTGGGAGGTTCTGGAAACACCATATATTTT. Translating gives CASSEVGGSGNTIYF.

This clonotype was found many times. This chain joins TRBV6-5 and TRBJ1-2, with 7 bases matching TRBD1. This CDR3 has 14 residues. V dropped 10 bases and J dropped 4; count of bases not matched to a gene: 12. Germline loops: CDR1 MNHEY, CDR2 SVGAGI. The CDR3 loop is CATQGGAPTYGYTF. DNA of the CDR3: TGTGCCACTCAGGGGGGGGCGCCCACCTATGGCTACACCTTC.

This clonotype was found many times. The CDR3 DNA reads as TGTGCCAGCAGCCAAGGGTTAGTTAGCGTATACGAGCAGTACTTC. Its protein product is CASSQGLVSVYEQYF. The chain has TRBV3-1 and TRBJ2-7, with D possibly matching TRBD2 (5 bases). Germline-derived CDR1 and CDR2 are LGHDT and YNNKEL (reference sequence). The V gene lost 1 base and the J gene lost 4 bases, with 14 bases spanning the gap. The CDR3 sequence is 15 residues long.

This clonotype was observed at least ten times. The chain is built from TRBV7-9 and TRBJ1-5, with 7 bases lining up with TRBD1. Germline assignment: CDR1 SEHNR and CDR2 FQNEAQ (reference sequence). The V gene end was trimmed by 3 bases and the J gene end by 0 bases; junction bases not matched to a gene: 2. This CDR3 comprises 15 residues. The CDR3 sequence is CASSLGQNSNQPQHF. Here the CDR3 DNA reads TGTGCCAGCAGCTTGGGACAGAATAGCAATCAGCCCCAGCATTTT.

V gene TRBV7-2 combines with J gene TRBJ1-2, with D hard to call. V lost 5 bases and J lost 2, with 12 bases in between. The CDR3 has 14 amino acids. Germline V gene sequence: CDR1 SGHTA, CDR2 FQGNSA. The DNA for the CDR3 is TGTGCCAGCAGCCAGCTAGGGCGGAACTATGGCTACACCTTC. Translation gives CASSQLGRNYGYTF.

This chain connects TRBV18 to TRBJ2-4; D is undetermined. Germline-derived CDR1 and CDR2 are KGHSH and LQKENI. V was shortened by 2 bases and J by 1 base, with 15 bases between the two germline ends. The CDR3 totals 17 residues. The CDR3: CASSPSVALRAKNIQYF. In DNA, the CDR3 is TGTGCCAGCTCACCAAGCGTAGCCCTACGGGCCAAAAACATTCAGTACTTC.

The V and J genes are TRBV5-6 and TRBJ1-2; D is undetermined. The CDR3 is 15 residues long. Trimming removed 6 bases from V and 2 bases from J, with 17 bases in between. Germline CDR1 SGHDT, CDR2 YYEEEE. CDR3 amino acids: CASKPSPAVNYGYTF. CDR3 sequence (DNA): TGTGCCAGCAAGCCCTCCCCGGCAGTAAACTATGGCTACACCTTC.

At least ten counts were recorded for this clonotype. V usage is TRBV27 and J usage is TRBJ1-6; tentative D call: TRBD1 (6 bases). The germline V and J ends were trimmed by 5 bases and 3 bases, with 14 bases remaining between them. The CDR3 sequence is 16 residues long. CDR1 is MNHEY, CDR2 SMNVEV, per germline (reference sequence). DNA for the CDR3: TGTGCCAGCAGTCTACGACAGGCAAGCTATAATTCACCCCTCCACTTT. Its protein product is CASSLRQASYNSPLHF.

The chain uses TRBV28 and TRBJ2-5, with D possibly being TRBD2 (6 bases). Germline V CDR1 and CDR2: MDHEN, SYDVKM. CDR3 length: 15 residues. Trimming cost V 1 base and J 3 bases, with 12 bases left between them. This CDR3 reads CASSLSTRKEETQYF. CDR3 sequence (DNA): TGTGCCAGCAGTTTATCGACTAGGAAGGAAGAGACCCAGTACTTC.

Note on this clonotype: A read error may be the cause here, since a much bigger clone is one base away. This rearrangement joins TRBV7-3 to TRBJ1-1, with a possible D match to TRBD1 (6 bases). Germline V gene data show CDR1 as SGHTA and CDR2 as FQGTGA. The CDR3 consists of 13 residues. CDR3 nucleotide sequence: TGTGCCAGCAGCTTACAGGGGAACGCTGAAGCTTTCTTT. This translates into CASSLQGNAEAFF.

This chain connects TRBV20-1 to TRBJ1-1, with D unclear. The CDR3 sequence is 14 residues long. Germline assignment: CDR1 DFQATT and CDR2 SNEGSKA (reference sequence). Deletions cut 3 bases from V and 2 bases from J, with 13 bases between. CDR3 bases: TGCAGTGCTAGTCGGCCGGGGAGCAACACTGAAGCTTTCTTT. It yields the protein CSASRPGSNTEAFF.

This clonotype showed up many times. The J gene is TRBJ2-3, the V gene TRBV3-1; D may match TRBD1 or TRBD2 (6 bases each). This CDR3 region has 14 residues. Germline loops: CDR1 LGHDT, CDR2 YNNKEL (reference sequence). Trimming removed 7 bases from V and 3 bases from J, with 14 bases in between. CDR3 region: CASTAGQGTDTQYF. The CDR3 nucleotides read TGTGCCAGCACCGCGGGACAAGGAACAGATACGCAGTATTTT.

This clonotype came up a few times. The chain uses TRBV20-1 and TRBJ1-1; D is unclear. The CDR3 runs 13 residues. The V gene's germline CDR1 is DFQATT and CDR2 SNEGSKA (reference sequence). The V gene lost 1 base and the J gene lost 3 bases, with 9 bases spanning the gap. The CDR3, as DNA: TGCAGTGCTAGAGCCACTCACGACACTGAAGCTTTCTTT. Translation: CSARATHDTEAFF.

The chain joins TRBV27 to TRBJ2-7, with TRBD2 matching 11 bases. This CDR3 has 16 residues. Germline loops: CDR1 MNHEY, CDR2 SMNVEV (reference sequence). The V segment lost 0 bases and the J segment 2 bases; nucleotides outside the gene matches: 3. Here the CDR3 reads CASSLSGTSGTYEQYF. DNA of the CDR3: TGTGCCAGCAGTTTATCCGGGACTAGCGGAACCTACGAGCAGTACTTC.

This clonotype came up a few times. V is TRBV6-5 and J is TRBJ2-3; a weak D match, TRBD2 (5 bases). The germline CDR1 and CDR2 sequences are MNHEY and SVGAGI. CDR3 length equals 12 residues. The V gene lost 9 bases and the J gene lost 3 bases, with 10 bases spanning the gap. DNA for the CDR3: TGTGCCAGTGGACGGGGAACAGATACGCAGTATTTT. Its translation: CASGRGTDTQYF.

This clonotype has just one count. The V and J genes are TRBV29-1 and TRBJ1-2; TRBD1 matches 7 bases. With V trimmed by 6 bases and J by 2 bases, 6 bases remained unmatched. Germline values: CDR1 SQVTM, CDR2 ANQGSEA. This CDR3 region has 13 residues. CDR3 bases: TGCAGCGTGCCGACCAGGGGGAACTATGGCTACACCTTC. This encodes CSVPTRGNYGYTF.

This clonotype was recorded at least ten times. The chain recombines TRBV3-1 with TRBJ1-5; D may be TRBD1 (6 bases). Deletions cut 4 bases from V and 6 bases from J, with 19 bases between. This CDR3 is built from 16 residues. Germline V CDR1 and CDR2: LGHDT, YNNKEL (reference sequence). The CDR3 sequence is CASSLGGPGVTQPQHF. The CDR3 nucleotides are TGTGCCAGCAGCCTAGGGGGACCAGGCGTTACTCAGCCCCAGCATTTT. Full variable domain (rest looked up from reference TRBV3-1 and TRBJ1-5): DTAVSQTPKYLVTQMGNDKSIKCEQNLGHDTMYWYKQDSKKFLKIMFSYNNKELIINETVPNRFSPKSPDKAHLNLHINSLELGDSAVYFCASSLGGPGVTQPQHFGDGTRLSIL.

This clonotype was seen a few times. The chain employs TRBV4-3 and TRBJ2-5, with 11 nucleotides matching TRBD2. With V trimmed by 4 bases and J by 5 bases, 9 bases remained unmatched. Germline V gene lookup returns CDR1 LGHNA and CDR2 YSLEER. This CDR3 region has 16 residues. This chain's CDR3 is CASSPAGLAVGETQYF. The CDR3 DNA reads as TGCGCCAGCAGCCCGGCGGGACTAGCGGTCGGGGAGACCCAGTACTTC.

This clonotype has more than one count but fewer than ten. This chain joins TRBV21-1 and TRBJ2-7; the table assigns TRBD1, which was not confirmed against the DNA. TRBV21-1 is a pseudogene segment. The CDR3 has 17 amino acids. The CDR3 region has the DNA TGTGCCAGCAGCGGAGTTTACAGCCCCAAAAGGAACTGCGAGCAGTACTTC. Translation gives CASSGVYSPKRNCEQYF.

J is TRBJ2-3 and V is TRBV2; D ambiguous. The CDR3 runs 15 residues. Trimming left V 4 bases short and J 1 base short, with 12 bases between. Germline V gene lookup returns CDR1 SNHLY and CDR2 FYNNEI. The CDR3 DNA sequence: TGTGCCAGCAGTGTTCAGAGATTACGCACAGATACGCAGTATTTT. Residues: CASSVQRLRTDTQYF.

The chain has TRBV6-1 and TRBJ1-1, with D maybe TRBD1 (5 bases). Germline CDR1 reads MNHNS; CDR2 reads SASEGT. CDR3 length: 14 amino acids. V lost 7 bases and J 0 bases, leaving 12 bases between the germline ends. The CDR3 nucleotides are TGTGCCAGCAAGAAGGACAACTTGAACACTGAAGCTTTCTTT. Protein sequence: CASKKDNLNTEAFF.

Many counts were recorded for this clonotype. V gene TRBV10-3 combines with J gene TRBJ2-7, with 8 bases identical to TRBD2. CDR3 length equals 15 residues. V lost 3 bases and J lost 2; bases outside the gene matches: 6. CDR1 and CDR2 from the germline V gene are ENHRY and SYGVKD. CDR3 region: CAISENTSGPYEQYF. CDR3 sequence (DNA): TGTGCCATCAGTGAAAATACTAGCGGACCCTACGAGCAGTACTTC.

The chain has TRBV6-2 or TRBV6-3 and TRBJ1-1, with D hard to call. The germline CDR1 and CDR2 sequences are MNHEY and SVGEGT. The CDR3 runs to 17 residues. The V gene lost 5 bases and the J gene lost 5 bases, with 24 bases spanning the gap. CDR3 loop: CASSPYSGIIVGTEAFF. The CDR3 nucleotides read TGTGCCAGCAGTCCCTACAGCGGGATCATCGTTGGAACTGAAGCTTTCTTT.